This T cell receptor beta chain was observed in a study of blood T cell repertoires in COVID-19. For the study at large: COVID-19 samples collected from the United States, Italy and Spain covered acute and convalescent phases.

Concerning this clone itself: The same CDR3 is also encoded by other DNA sequences in this sample.

Seattle researchers signed up patients amid active infection and tracked them longitudinally. The junction had 0 bases not matched to a gene; V was cut back by 4 bases and J by 3 bases. The CDR3 totals 13 residues. Germline lookup yields CDR1 SQVTM and CDR2 ANQGSEA. Under the authors' procedure: Nucleated cell number was recorded as an estimate derived from reference gene primer amplification. Repertoires were generated with immunoSEQ multiplex PCR, while TCRdb's copy carries only in-frame clones and drops some. V and J calls and clone size follow that table, whereas D and trimming were derived from the DNA. Of about 370,000 clones listed, 70% to 90% were seen once; the top ten hold around 2.8%.

The source is a woman between 25 and 40 years old with COVID-19, enrolled during active disease. Sequencing was performed on peripheral blood. The chain has TRBV29-1 and TRBJ2-3; 11 bases line up with TRBD2. CDR3 nucleotide sequence: TGCAGCGTTGTAGCGGGAGGGACAGATACGCAGTATTTT. Encoded protein: CSVVAGGTDTQYF.